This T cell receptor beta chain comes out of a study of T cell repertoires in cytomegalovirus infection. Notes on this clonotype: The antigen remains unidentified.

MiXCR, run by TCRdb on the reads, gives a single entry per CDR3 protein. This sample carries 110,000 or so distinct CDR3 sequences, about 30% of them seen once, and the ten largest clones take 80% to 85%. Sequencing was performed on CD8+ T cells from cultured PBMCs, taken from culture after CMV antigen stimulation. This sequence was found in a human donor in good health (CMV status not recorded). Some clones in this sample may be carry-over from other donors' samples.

The CDR3 sequence: CASSLLGQTTEAFF. CDR3 DNA: TGTGCCAGCAGCTTACTGGGACAGACCACTGAAGCTTTCTTT. The gene calls are TRBV7-9 and TRBJ1-1, with 7 bases aligning to TRBD1. The CDR3 covers 14 residues. The junction had 4 bases not matched to a gene; V was cut back by 2 bases and J by 4 bases. Per germline, CDR1 SEHNR and CDR2 FQNEAQ (reference sequence).